The next 5 T cell receptor beta chains were all read from a single sample in a study of T cell responses to AZD1222 COVID-19 vaccine. The data were produced by immunoSEQ multiplex PCR, yet TCRdb's version contains in-frame clones alone and is incomplete. Here the sample spans about 110,000 clones, more than 70% being singletons. The sequencing here drew on peripheral blood, taken on day 0 of AZD1222 vaccination. The receptors were gathered from an adult in good health.

The chain joins TRBV11-1 to TRBJ2-2, with 11 nucleotides matching TRBD1. The junction had 6 bases not matched to a gene; V was cut back by 2 bases and J by 7 bases. Germline V CDR1 and CDR2: SGHAT, FQDESV (reference sequence). The CDR3 has 16 amino acids. Here the CDR3 DNA reads TGTGCCAGCAGCTTATTTGGGACAGGGGGGATCGGGGAGCTGTTTTTT. Translation gives CASSLFGTGGIGELFF.

This chain links TRBV6-2 or TRBV6-3 with TRBJ2-7, with 9 bases that match TRBD1. Germline loops: CDR1 MNHEY, CDR2 SVGEGT. J gave up 1 base and V 0 bases, and 1 base lay outside the gene matches. The CDR3 consists of 15 residues. In DNA form, the CDR3 reads TGTGCCAGCAGTTACTCCGGGACAGGGTCCTACGAGCAGTACTTC. As protein: CASSYSGTGSYEQYF.

Only one count was recorded for this clone. The V call is TRBV6-4, the J call TRBJ2-6; tentative D call: TRBD1 (6 bases). Between the trimmed V and J ends, which lost 0 bases and 1 base, there was a span of 10 bases. Germline CDR1 and CDR2: MRHNA and SNTAGT. The CDR3 is made up of 17 amino acids. In DNA, the CDR3 is TGTGCCAGCAGTGACTCTGGCAGGGGATCTGGGGCCAACGTCCTGACTTTC. Amino acid sequence: CASSDSGRGSGANVLTF.

The V call is TRBV6-1, the J call TRBJ2-1; TRBD1 matches at 7 bases. CDR3 length: 16 amino acids. V lost 4 bases to trimming and J lost 5 bases; unmatched junction nucleotides: 11. Per the germline V gene, CDR1 is MNHNS and CDR2 is SASEGT. The CDR3 region is CASSGSVNRGHNEQFF. In DNA, the CDR3 is TGTGCCAGCAGTGGATCAGTTAACAGGGGCCACAATGAGCAGTTCTTC.

The chain employs TRBV4-1 and TRBJ1-2, with 8 bases matching TRBD1. V shed 0 bases, J shed 7 bases, and the junction held 1 base outside the gene matches. This CDR3 is built from 13 residues. Germline V gene sequence: CDR1 MGHRA, CDR2 YSYEKL. The CDR3 nucleotides read TGCGCCAGCAGCCAAGAAGGACAGGGTGGCTACACCTTC. Translation gives CASSQEGQGGYTF.